What follows is one TCR beta chain and its context. Method: immunoSEQ multiplex PCR; TCRdb's copy keeps in-frame clones and lacks some. The repertoire holds fewer than 300,000 clones, with under 90% as singletons. The data derive from a study of blood T cell repertoires in COVID-19. The sequenced sample was peripheral blood. This receptor was identified in a woman between 45 and 65 years old who had recovered from COVID-19.

Written as DNA, the CDR3 is TGTGCCAGCAGTCCGACATTGGGAGGCACAGATACGCAGTATTTT. Amino acid sequence: CASSPTLGGTDTQYF. The V call is TRBV28, the J call TRBJ2-3; D is possibly TRBD2 (5 bases). CDR1 and CDR2 from the germline V gene are MDHEN and SYDVKM. The CDR3 loop spans 15 amino acids. The V end lost 5 bases, the J end lost 1 base, and 13 bases lay between the germline ends.